The rows below give T cell receptor beta chains drawn from one sample of a study of glioma-infiltrating T cells after dendritic cell vaccination. Profiling relied on immunoSEQ multiplex PCR, and the TCRdb table lists in-frame clones only, not all of them. The sample contains more than 95,000 clones, roughly 80% of which appear only once. The sample in question was blood, obtained before dendritic cell vaccination. The receptors here all came from a human donor with glioblastoma. The CDR3 runs from the conserved cysteine through the conserved F or W. D genes are given only for firm matches. Rows may omit the clone size; those that give it use once, few, many or a size class.

>TRBV6-6|-|TRBD1|TRBJ2-1
TGTGCCAGCAGTTACTCGGGACAGGGCAATGAGCAGTTCTTC
CASSYSGQGNEQFF
>TRBV5-4|-|-|TRBJ2-4
TGTGCCAGCAGCAGAGCCCGGGACTTTAAAAACATTCAGTACTTC
CASSRARDFKNIQYF
>TRBV5-6|-|-|TRBJ2-5
TGTGCCAGCATAGGCCGGGGGCAAGAGACCCAGTACTTC
CASIGRGQETQYF
>TRBV5-8|-|TRBD2|TRBJ2-7
TGTGCCAGCAGGGGGACTAGCGGGGGGGCCCCCTACGAGCAGTACTTC
CASRGTSGGAPYEQYF
>TRBV9|-|-|TRBJ2-1
TGTGCCAGCAGCCCTCAGGTGATTGGTGAGCAGTTCTTC
CASSPQVIGEQFF
>TRBV4-1|-|TRBD1|TRBJ1-1
TGCGACAGCAGCCCAAGGACAGGGATCGACACTGAAGCTTTCTTT
CDSSPRTGIDTEAFF
>TRBV5-4|-|-|TRBJ2-7
TGTGCCAGCAGCAAGGGGTTGAGCTCCTACGAGCAGTACTTC
CASSKGLSSYEQYF
>TRBV10-1|once|-|TRBJ1-1
TGCGCCAGCGGGCAGGCTGGGTCCACTGAAGCTTTCTTT
CASGQAGSTEAFF
>TRBV14|-|-|TRBJ1-2
TGTGCCAGCAGGATTAGTAGGCGGGCTTATGGCTACACCTTC
CASRISRRAYGYTF
>TRBV5-4|-|-|TRBJ1-2
TGTGCCAGCAGCTTGGCCCTGTCGGCAGGTCTTAAGGGCTACACCTTC
CASSLALSAGLKGYTF
>TRBV5-8|-|-|TRBJ1-2
TGTGCCAGCAGCTTGGGAGGCCCGCGGAACTATGGCTACACCTTC
CASSLGGPRNYGYTF
>TRBV13|-|TRBD1|TRBJ1-6
TGTGCCAGCAGCCCCGGACAGGTCAATAATTCACCCCTCCACTTT
CASSPGQVNNSPLHF
>TRBV9|few|-|TRBJ2-5
TGTGCCAGCAGTTATAGCGGACTCCCGGAGACCCAGTACTTC
CASSYSGLPETQYF
>TRBV19|many|-|TRBJ1-1
TGTGCCAGTAGTATAGAAGGGGACACTGAAGCTTTCTTT
CASSIEGDTEAFF
>TRBV25-1|-|TRBD1|TRBJ2-7
TGTGCCAGCAGTCCTGGGACAGGGGCCTACGAGCAGTACTTC
CASSPGTGAYEQYF
>TRBV30|-|TRBD1|TRBJ1-3
TGTGCCTGGAGGGACAGGGAGATCTCTGGAAACACCATATATTTT
CAWRDREISGNTIYF
>TRBV5-5|few|-|TRBJ2-1
TGTGCCAGCAGCTACGACAGCTACAATGAGCAGTTCTTC
CASSYDSYNEQFF
>TRBV7-9|-|TRBD1|TRBJ2-3
TGTGCCAGCAGCTTAAGGGGGCGAAGGACAGATACGCAGTATTTT
CASSLRGRRTDTQYF
>TRBV2|-|TRBD1|TRBJ1-2
TGTGCCAGCAGTGACCTCTCGGGACAGGGGGCGAACTATGGCTACACCTTC
CASSDLSGQGANYGYTF
>TRBV27|-|TRBD1|TRBJ1-5
TGTGCCAGCAGGAGTTTTGAGGGGACAGGGAATCAGCCCCAGCATTTT
CASRSFEGTGNQPQHF
>TRBV7-9|-|-|TRBJ2-3
TGTGCCAGCCCCAGAGAGGTGGCCTCCACAGATACGCAGTATTTT
CASPREVASTDTQYF
>TRBV5-1|-|TRBD1|TRBJ2-5
TGCGCCAGCAGCTTAGGAGGGCGAGGGACAGGGTCGGGGGAGACCCAGTACTTC
CASSLGGRGTGSGETQYF
>TRBV18|-|TRBD1|TRBJ2-7
TGTGCCAGCTCACCACTTTCGGGACAGGAGAAGGGATACGAGCAGTACTTC
CASSPLSGQEKGYEQYF
>TRBV9|-|-|TRBJ2-2
TGTGCCAGCAGCGTATTCGAGCGGAGTACCGGGGAGCTGTTTTTT
CASSVFERSTGELFF
>TRBV4-1|-|-|TRBJ1-5
TGCGCCAGCAGCCAAGGCCTACCTAGGGGAAGCAATCAGCCCCAGCATTTT
CASSQGLPRGSNQPQHF
>TRBV5-1|-|-|TRBJ1-5
TGCGCCAGCAGCTTGCGCGGGAGGGTCCGCCATTTAAATCAGCCCCAGCATTTT
CASSLRGRVRHLNQPQHF
>TRBV9|-|-|TRBJ2-3
TGTGCCAGCAGCGTGTGGGGGGACCTCACAGATACGCAGTATTTT
CASSVWGDLTDTQYF
>TRBV5-5|-|-|TRBJ2-5
TGTGCCAGCAGCTCGGGACTGCTGAGAGAGACCCAGTACTTC
CASSSGLLRETQYF
>TRBV7-2|-|TRBD2|TRBJ2-4
TGTGCCAGCACCCCTCAGACGGGGGGGATAGGAAAAAACATTCAGTACTTC
CASTPQTGGIGKNIQYF
>TRBV7-8|-|-|TRBJ1-2
TGTGCCAGCAGTTTTATTTCAGGGGTGGCGAACTATGGCTACACCTTC
CASSFISGVANYGYTF
>TRBV5-6|-|-|TRBJ2-5
TGTGCCAGCAGCTTCCCCGCCCGGGGGTTGGAGACCCAGTACTTC
CASSFPARGLETQYF
>TRBV5-5|-|-|TRBJ2-3
TGTGCCAGCAGCTTTAACACAGATACGCAGTATTTT
CASSFNTDTQYF
>TRBV5-1|-|-|TRBJ1-6
TGCGCCAGCAGCTTGTTAAGGGGCCGGTCACCCCTCCACTTT
CASSLLRGRSPLHF
>TRBV9|-|TRBD1|TRBJ1-2
TGTGCCAGCAGCGGAATACAGGGGTTCTATGGCTACACCTTC
CASSGIQGFYGYTF
>TRBV14|once|-|TRBJ2-1
TGTGCCAGCAGCCAAGCGAGCTCCTACAATGAGCAGTTCTTC
CASSQASSYNEQFF
>TRBV5-4|-|-|TRBJ2-3
TGTGCCAGCAGCGCGGGGGCGATATATAGCACAAATACGCAGTATTTT
CASSAGAIYSTNTQYF
>TRBV5-1|-|TRBD2|TRBJ2-1
TGCGCCAGCAGCTTGGCAGCGGGGGGGCCGATCAATGAGCAGTTCTTC
CASSLAAGGPINEQFF
>TRBV5-6|-|TRBD1|TRBJ1-6
TGTGCCAGCAGCTTGGATACAGGGGGCAATTCACCCCTCCACTTT
CASSLDTGGNSPLHF
>TRBV11-3|few|TRBD2|TRBJ2-1
TGTGCCAGCAGCGCACTAGCGGGGGGTTACTACAATGAGCAGTTCTTC
CASSALAGGYYNEQFF
>TRBV18|-|TRBD1|TRBJ1-5
TGTGCCAGCTCATTCGACGACAGGGGGCTAGGGCAGCCCCAGCATTTT
CASSFDDRGLGQPQHF
>TRBV11-2|-|-|TRBJ2-7
TGTGCCAGCAGCTTGGAGGGATCATACGAGCAGTACTTC
CASSLEGSYEQYF
>TRBV9|once|TRBD2|TRBJ2-1
TGTGCCAGCAGCGCCGGACTAGACGCCTACAATGAGCAGTTCTTC
CASSAGLDAYNEQFF
>TRBV5-1|once|TRBD1|TRBJ1-1
TGCGCCAGCAGCTTTGTCACAGGGGGCGGGAGCACTGAAGCTTTCTTT
CASSFVTGGGSTEAFF
>TRBV19|once|-|TRBJ1-1
TGTGCCAGTCAAAAGGAGGGGATGAACACTGAAGCTTTCTTT
CASQKEGMNTEAFF
>TRBV6-5|-|TRBD2|TRBJ2-7
TGTGCCAGCAGTTACTCCAGCGGGGGCGAGCAGTACTTC
CASSYSSGGEQYF
>TRBV5-1|-|TRBD1|TRBJ2-1
TGCGCCAGCAGCGAGGACAGGGGGCCTCGGGATGAGCAGTTCTTC
CASSEDRGPRDEQFF
>TRBV5-6|-|TRBD1|TRBJ2-1
TGTGCCACCCTCGACAGGGGCCACTACAATGAGCAGTTCTTC
CATLDRGHYNEQFF
>TRBV5-1|-|-|TRBJ1-1
TGCGCCAGCAGCTCAAGCAGGGGATTCTACTCCTATGAAGCTTTCTTT
CASSSSRGFYSYEAFF
>TRBV4-1|-|TRBD1|TRBJ1-4
TGCGCCAGCAGCCAAAATAAGGGGGCAGGGGGTGAAAAACTGTTTTTT
CASSQNKGAGGEKLFF
>TRBV7-2|-|TRBD1|TRBJ1-2
TGTGCCAGCAGCCCAGGGGGGATCGCGGATGGCTACACCTTC
CASSPGGIADGYTF
>TRBV12-5|-|TRBD1|TRBJ1-4
TGTGCTAGTGGTTTGCCACAGGGGGCTGAAGAAAAACTGTTTTTT
CASGLPQGAEEKLFF
>TRBV30|-|-|TRBJ1-1
TGTGCCTGGGGGAAAAGACAGGCGAACACTGAAGCTTTCTTT
CAWGKRQANTEAFF
>TRBV6-5|-|TRBD1|TRBJ1-1
TGTGCCAGCAGTTACCATGGGACAGCAGCTTTCTTT
CASSYHGTAAFF
>TRBV19|-|-|TRBJ2-7
TGTGCCAGTAGTATAACAGGGACCTACGAGCAGTACTTC
CASSITGTYEQYF
>TRBV10-1|-|TRBD2|TRBJ2-7
TGCGCCAGCAGTCCCGGGACTAGCTACGAGCAGTACTTC
CASSPGTSYEQYF
>TRBV7-2|-|-|TRBJ2-3
TGTGCCAGCAGCTTAGATGTCGGAGATACGCAGTATTTT
CASSLDVGDTQYF
>TRBV5-1|-|-|TRBJ1-2
TGCGCCAGCAGCGACCGGCAGGGTGAAGTTCGCTACACCTTC
CASSDRQGEVRYTF
>TRBV11-1|-|-|TRBJ1-1
TGTGCCAGCAGCTTAAATGGGCGGGGGGGCGCGACTGAAGCTTTCTTT
CASSLNGRGGATEAFF